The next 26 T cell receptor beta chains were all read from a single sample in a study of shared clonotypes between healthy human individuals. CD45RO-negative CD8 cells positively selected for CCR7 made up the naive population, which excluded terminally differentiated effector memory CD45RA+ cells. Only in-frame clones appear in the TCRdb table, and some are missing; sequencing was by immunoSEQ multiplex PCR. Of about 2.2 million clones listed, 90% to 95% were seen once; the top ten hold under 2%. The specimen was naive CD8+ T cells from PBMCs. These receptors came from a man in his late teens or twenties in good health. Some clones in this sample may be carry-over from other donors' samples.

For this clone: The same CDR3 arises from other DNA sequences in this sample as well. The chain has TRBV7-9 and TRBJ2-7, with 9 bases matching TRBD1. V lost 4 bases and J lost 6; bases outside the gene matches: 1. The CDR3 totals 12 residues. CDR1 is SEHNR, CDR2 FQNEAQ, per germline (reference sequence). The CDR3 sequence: CASSWTGVEQYF. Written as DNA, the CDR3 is TGTGCCAGCAGCTGGACAGGGGTCGAGCAGTACTTC.

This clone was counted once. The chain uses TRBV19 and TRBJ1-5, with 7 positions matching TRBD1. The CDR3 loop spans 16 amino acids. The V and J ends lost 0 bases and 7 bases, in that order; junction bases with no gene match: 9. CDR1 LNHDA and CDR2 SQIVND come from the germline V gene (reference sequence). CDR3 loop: CASSIDWTGGRQPQHF. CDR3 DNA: TGTGCCAGTAGTATAGATTGGACAGGAGGTCGGCAGCCCCAGCATTTT.

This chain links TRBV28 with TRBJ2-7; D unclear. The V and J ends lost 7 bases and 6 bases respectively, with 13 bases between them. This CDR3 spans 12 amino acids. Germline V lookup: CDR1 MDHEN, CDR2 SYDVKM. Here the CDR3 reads CASTTPPGEQYF. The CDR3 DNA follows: TGTGCCAGCACGACACCCCCGGGCGAGCAGTACTTC.

CDR3 protein: CASSRSLANTGELFF. In nucleotides, the CDR3 is TGTGCCAGCAGTAGAAGCCTAGCAAACACCGGGGAGCTGTTTTTT. The chain employs TRBV27 and TRBJ2-2; maybe TRBD2 (5 bases). The CDR3 is made up of 15 amino acids. V shed 5 bases and J shed 2 bases, with 12 bases lying between them. In germline, CDR1 is MNHEY, CDR2 SMNVEV (reference sequence).

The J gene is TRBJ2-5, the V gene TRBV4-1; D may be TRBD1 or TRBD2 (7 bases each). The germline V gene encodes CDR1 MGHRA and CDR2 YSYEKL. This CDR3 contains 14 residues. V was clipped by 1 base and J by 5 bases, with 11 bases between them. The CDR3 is CASSQGRGGETQYF. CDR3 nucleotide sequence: TGCGCCAGCAGCCAAGGCAGGGGGGGCGAGACCCAGTACTTC.

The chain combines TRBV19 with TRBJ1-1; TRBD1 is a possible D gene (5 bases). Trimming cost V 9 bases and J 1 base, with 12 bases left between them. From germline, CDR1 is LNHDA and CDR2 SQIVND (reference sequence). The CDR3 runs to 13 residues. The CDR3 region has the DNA TGTGCCAGCTCTTGGGGGACGAACACTGAAGCTTTCTTT. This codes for CASSWGTNTEAFF.

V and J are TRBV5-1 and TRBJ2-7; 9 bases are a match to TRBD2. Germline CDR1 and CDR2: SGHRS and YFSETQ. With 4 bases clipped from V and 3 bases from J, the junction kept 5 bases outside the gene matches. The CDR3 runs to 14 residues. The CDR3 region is CASSLSGGLYEQYF. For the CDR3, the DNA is TGCGCCAGCAGCCTTAGCGGGGGACTCTACGAGCAGTACTTC.

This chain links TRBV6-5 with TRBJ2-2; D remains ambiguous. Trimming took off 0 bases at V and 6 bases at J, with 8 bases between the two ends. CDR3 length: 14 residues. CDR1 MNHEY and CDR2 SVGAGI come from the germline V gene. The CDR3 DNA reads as TGTGCCAGCAGTTACTCGTTCCGGGCCGGGGAGCTGTTTTTT. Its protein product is CASSYSFRAGELFF.

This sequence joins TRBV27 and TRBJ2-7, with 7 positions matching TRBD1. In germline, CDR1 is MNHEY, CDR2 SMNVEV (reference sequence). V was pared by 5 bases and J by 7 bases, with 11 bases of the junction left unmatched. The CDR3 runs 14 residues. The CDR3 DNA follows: TGTGCCAGCAGTACCGACAGGGCCGCTGGAGAGCAGTACTTC. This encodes CASSTDRAAGEQYF.

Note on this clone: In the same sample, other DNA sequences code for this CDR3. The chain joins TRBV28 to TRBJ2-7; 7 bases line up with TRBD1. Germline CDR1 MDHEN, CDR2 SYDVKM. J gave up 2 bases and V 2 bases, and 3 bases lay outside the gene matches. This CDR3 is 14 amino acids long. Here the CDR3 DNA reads TGTGCCAGCAGTTTAACGGGACAGCCCTACGAGCAGTACTTC. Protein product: CASSLTGQPYEQYF.

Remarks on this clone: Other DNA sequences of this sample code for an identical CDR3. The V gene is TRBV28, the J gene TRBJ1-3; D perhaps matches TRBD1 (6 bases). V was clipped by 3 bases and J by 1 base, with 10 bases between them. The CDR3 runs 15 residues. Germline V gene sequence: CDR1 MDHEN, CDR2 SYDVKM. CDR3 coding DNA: TGTGCCAGCAGTTTGCGGGGGCTATCTGGAAACACCATATATTTT. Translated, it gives CASSLRGLSGNTIYF.

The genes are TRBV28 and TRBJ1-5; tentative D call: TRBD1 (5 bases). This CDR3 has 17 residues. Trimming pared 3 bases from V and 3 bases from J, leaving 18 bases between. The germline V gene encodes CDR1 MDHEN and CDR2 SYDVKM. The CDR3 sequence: CASSFQQGDLNNQPQHF. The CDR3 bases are TGTGCCAGCAGTTTCCAGCAGGGCGACTTAAACAATCAGCCCCAGCATTTT.

CDR3 nucleotides: TGTGCCAGCAGCTTAGATTACGGGAGCTCCTACAATGAGCAGTTCTTC. This encodes CASSLDYGSSYNEQFF. The genes are TRBV7-9 and TRBJ2-1; D is perhaps TRBD2 (6 bases). V dropped 1 base and J dropped 0 bases, with 10 bases sitting between them. The CDR3 extends over 16 amino acids. The germline V gene encodes CDR1 SEHNR and CDR2 FQNEAQ (reference sequence).

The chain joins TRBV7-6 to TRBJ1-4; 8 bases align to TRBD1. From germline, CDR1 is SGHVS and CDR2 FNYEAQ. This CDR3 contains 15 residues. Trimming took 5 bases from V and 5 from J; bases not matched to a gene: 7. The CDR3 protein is CASSHIRDRNEKLFF. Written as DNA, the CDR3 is TGTGCCAGCAGCCACATCAGGGACAGGAATGAAAAACTGTTTTTT.

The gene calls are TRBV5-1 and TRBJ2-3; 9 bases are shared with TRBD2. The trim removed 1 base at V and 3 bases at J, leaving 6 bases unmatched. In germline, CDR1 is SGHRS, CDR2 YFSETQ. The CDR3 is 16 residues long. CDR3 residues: CASSLLVREGTDTQYF. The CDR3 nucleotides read TGCGCCAGCAGCTTGCTCGTGCGGGAGGGAACAGATACGCAGTATTTT.

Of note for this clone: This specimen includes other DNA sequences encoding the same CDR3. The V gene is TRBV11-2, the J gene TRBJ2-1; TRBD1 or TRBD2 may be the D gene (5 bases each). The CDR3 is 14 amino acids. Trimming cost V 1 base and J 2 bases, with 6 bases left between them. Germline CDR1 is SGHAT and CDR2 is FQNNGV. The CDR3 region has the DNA TGTGCCAGCAGCTTAGGGGGGACCTACAATGAGCAGTTCTTC. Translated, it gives CASSLGGTYNEQFF.

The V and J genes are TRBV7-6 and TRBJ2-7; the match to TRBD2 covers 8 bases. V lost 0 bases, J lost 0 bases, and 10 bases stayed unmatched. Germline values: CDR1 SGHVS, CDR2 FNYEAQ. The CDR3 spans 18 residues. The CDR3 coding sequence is TGTGCCAGCAGCTTAGCTGGGGTGGTAGCGGGGAGCTCCTACGAGCAGTACTTC. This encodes CASSLAGVVAGSSYEQYF.

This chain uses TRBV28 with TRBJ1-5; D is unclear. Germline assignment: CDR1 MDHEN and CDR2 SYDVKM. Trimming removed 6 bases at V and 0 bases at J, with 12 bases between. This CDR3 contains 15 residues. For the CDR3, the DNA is TGTGCCAGCAGCACTGACAAAATTAGCAATCAGCCCCAGCATTTT. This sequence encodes CASSTDKISNQPQHF.

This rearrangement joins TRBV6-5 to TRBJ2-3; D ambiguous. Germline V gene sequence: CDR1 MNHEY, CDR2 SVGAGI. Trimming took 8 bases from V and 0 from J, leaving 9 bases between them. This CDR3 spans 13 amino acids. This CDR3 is CASHTTSTDTQYF. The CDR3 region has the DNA TGTGCCAGCCACACGACTAGCACAGATACGCAGTATTTT.

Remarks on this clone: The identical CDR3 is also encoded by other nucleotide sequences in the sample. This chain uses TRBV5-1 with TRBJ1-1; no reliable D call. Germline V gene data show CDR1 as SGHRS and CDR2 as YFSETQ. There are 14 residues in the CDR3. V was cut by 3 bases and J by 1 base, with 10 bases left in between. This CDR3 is CASSSGRANTEAFF. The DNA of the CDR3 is TGCGCCAGCAGCTCAGGACGGGCGAACACTGAAGCTTTCTTT.

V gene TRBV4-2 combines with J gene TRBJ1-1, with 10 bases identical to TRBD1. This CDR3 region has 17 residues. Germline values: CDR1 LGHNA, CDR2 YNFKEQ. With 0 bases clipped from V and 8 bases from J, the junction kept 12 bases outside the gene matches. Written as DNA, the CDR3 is TGTGCCAGCAGCCAAGATCCGCTCCTGCCGGGACAGGGGGAAGCTTTCTTT. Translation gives CASSQDPLLPGQGEAFF.

The CDR3 spells CASSLRTGTSGIEQFF. The CDR3 DNA reads as TGTGCCAGCAGCTTGCGGACCGGGACTAGCGGGATTGAGCAGTTCTTC. The chain carries TRBV5-4 and TRBJ2-1; 13 bases are shared with TRBD2. The length of the CDR3 is 16 residues. Per germline, CDR1 SGHNT and CDR2 YYREEE (reference sequence). J was trimmed by 9 bases and V by 1 base; bases with no gene match: 7. The full variable domain, its missing parts supplied by reference TRBV5-4 and TRBJ2-1, is ETGVTQSPTHLIKTRGQQVTLRCSSQSGHNTVSWYQQALGQGPQFIFQYYREEENGRGNFPPRFSGLQFPNYSSELNVNALELDDSALYLCASSLRTGTSGIEQFFGPGTRLTVL.

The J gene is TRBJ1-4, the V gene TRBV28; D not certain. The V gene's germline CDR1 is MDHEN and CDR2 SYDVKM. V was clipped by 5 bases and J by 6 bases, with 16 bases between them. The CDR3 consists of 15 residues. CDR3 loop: CASSRTDYGDEKLFF. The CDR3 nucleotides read TGTGCCAGCAGTCGAACGGATTATGGGGATGAAAAACTGTTTTTT.

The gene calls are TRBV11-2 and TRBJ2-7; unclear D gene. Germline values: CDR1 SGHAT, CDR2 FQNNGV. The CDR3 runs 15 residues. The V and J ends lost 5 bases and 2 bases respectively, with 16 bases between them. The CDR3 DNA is TGTGCCAGCAGCGCCCGCATTGCCAAGGCCTACGAGCAGTACTTC. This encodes CASSARIAKAYEQYF.

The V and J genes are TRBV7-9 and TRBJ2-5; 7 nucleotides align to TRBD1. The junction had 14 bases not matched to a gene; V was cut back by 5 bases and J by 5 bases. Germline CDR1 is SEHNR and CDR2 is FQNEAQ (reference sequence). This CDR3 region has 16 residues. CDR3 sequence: CASSPAERGRRETQYF. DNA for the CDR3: TGTGCCAGCAGCCCCGCAGAGAGGGGGCGGCGGGAGACCCAGTACTTC.

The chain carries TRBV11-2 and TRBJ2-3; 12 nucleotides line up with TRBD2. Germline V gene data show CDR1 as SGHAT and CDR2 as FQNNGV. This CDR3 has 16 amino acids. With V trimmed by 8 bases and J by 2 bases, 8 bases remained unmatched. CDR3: CASPNLAGGHTDTQYF. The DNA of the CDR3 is TGTGCCAGCCCAAATCTAGCGGGAGGGCACACAGATACGCAGTATTTT.